This is a list of T cell receptor beta chains from one sample in a study of early T cells in non-severe SARS-CoV-2 infection. In TCRdb, the 5' RACE reads were re-called with MiXCR into one record per CDR3 protein. Among over 20,000 distinct CDR3 sequences listed, more than 4% were seen once. The sample comprised whole blood. Receptors were obtained from an adult who was a healthcare worker with PCR-confirmed SARS-CoV-2 infection or an uninfected control (not recorded which). CDR3s include the opening cysteine and the closing phenylalanine or tryptophan. A D gene is named only where the DNA matches it firmly. Rows give clone size only sometimes, using once, few, many, or a class for an expanded clone.

J | size | D | V | CDR3 | DNA
TRBJ2-3 | many | TRBD1 | TRBV19 | CASRDRSTDTQYF | TGTGCCAGTCGGGACAGGAGCACAGATACGCAGTATTTT
TRBJ2-2 | many | - | TRBV7-2 | CASSSEAGQRTGELFF | TGTGCCAGCAGCTCAGAGGCGGGACAGAGGACCGGGGAGCTGTTTTTT
TRBJ2-3 | - | - | TRBV2 | CASSEAPRGSGTDTQYF | TGTGCCAGCAGTGAAGCCCCCCGGGGGAGCGGTACAGATACGCAGTATTTT
TRBJ1-5 | many | TRBD1 | TRBV10-3 | CAISESRDSSGRPQHF | TGTGCCATCAGTGAGTCTAGGGACAGTAGCGGTCGGCCCCAGCATTTT
TRBJ2-1 | many | - | TRBV6-1 | CASGTRRDEQFF | TGTGCCAGCGGCACGAGGCGGGATGAGCAGTTCTTC
TRBJ2-1 | many | - | TRBV11-2 | CASSSTPQGPGEQFF | TGTGCCAGCAGCTCCACCCCCCAGGGGCCCGGTGAGCAGTTCTTC
TRBJ2-1 | few | - | TRBV9 | CASSVVGDSYNEQFF | TGTGCCAGCAGCGTAGTGGGGGACTCCTACAATGAGCAGTTCTTC
TRBJ2-1 | - | TRBD2 | TRBV11-2 | CASSSSGTSSVNEQFF | TGTGCCAGCAGCTCCTCCGGGACTAGCTCAGTAAATGAGCAGTTCTTC
TRBJ2-1 | few | TRBD1 | TRBV6-5 | CAINRVRGQGTGEQFF | TGTGCCATAAACCGAGTTCGGGGACAGGGTACGGGTGAGCAGTTCTTC
TRBJ2-7 | - | - | TRBV6-1 | CASSPLRETTYEQYF | TGTGCCAGCAGTCCCCTGAGGGAAACAACCTACGAGCAGTACTTC
TRBJ2-3 | - | TRBD2 | TRBV2 | CASSVAGVPDTQYF | TGTGCCAGCAGTGTAGCGGGGGTTCCAGATACGCAGTATTTT
TRBJ1-1 | medium-sized | - | TRBV20-1 | CSALRPENTEAFF | TGCAGTGCTTTACGACCCGAGAACACTGAAGCTTTCTTT
TRBJ2-5 | - | TRBD1 | TRBV27 | CASRYRGREETQYF | TGTGCCAGCAGATACAGGGGGCGGGAGGAGACCCAGTACTTC
TRBJ1-1 | few | - | TRBV12-3/TRBV12-4 | CASSFRGAFSNTEAFF | TGTGCCAGCAGTTTCCGGGGGGCCTTCTCTAACACTGAAGCTTTCTTT
TRBJ2-5 | many | - | TRBV14 | CASSQDLSQETQYF | TGTGCCAGCAGCCAAGATCTCTCCCAAGAGACCCAGTACTTC
TRBJ2-1 | - | TRBD2 | TRBV6-6 | CASSSRSGALLKNEQFF | TGTGCCAGCAGTTCCCGTAGCGGGGCCCTCCTTAAGAATGAGCAGTTCTTC
TRBJ2-3 | many | - | TRBV2 | CASSVSWGREDTQYF | TGTGCCAGCAGTGTATCATGGGGGCGAGAAGATACGCAGTATTTT
TRBJ1-5 | many | - | TRBV5-1 | CASSLAGDQPQHF | TGCGCCAGCAGCTTAGCGGGGGATCAGCCCCAGCATTTT
TRBJ1-5 | few | - | TRBV5-1 | CASSLSGRVDQPQHF | TGCGCCAGCAGCTTGAGTGGCAGGGTTGATCAGCCCCAGCATTTT
TRBJ1-3 | - | - | TRBV27 | CASSPRNISGNTIYF | TGTGCCAGCAGTCCGAGGAATATCTCTGGAAACACCATATATTTT